The sample holds many counts of the clone carrying this T cell receptor (beta chain). The antigen is undetermined. RNA transcripts gave rise to amplified TCR beta CDR3 regions. First-round RT-PCR targeting the TCR CDR3 was performed with the HTBI primer set. One entry per CDR3 protein results from TCRdb running MiXCR on the multiplex PCR reads. The sample contains approximately 620,000 distinct CDR3 sequences, about 15% of which appear only once. Trimming took off 6 bases at V and 8 bases at J, with 13 bases between the two ends. The CDR3 length is 13 residues. CDR1 is MDHEN and CDR2 is SYDVKM in the germline V gene. The data belong to a study of T cells in Graves' hyperthyroidism and ophthalmopathy. General study results and limits: Ophthalmopathy was predicted by the model a median of 6.5 months ahead of onset. Blood also carried most thyroid clonotypes expanded above 0.001.

This receptor was identified in a young woman with Graves' hyperthyroidism that later progressed to Graves' ophthalmopathy. Sequencing was performed on blood. This rearrangement joins TRBV28 to TRBJ1-4; weak D call: TRBD1 (5 bases). CDR3 bases: TGTGCCAGCAGGACAGACACTTGGGAAAAACTGTTTTTT. Its translation: CASRTDTWEKLFF.